This T cell receptor beta chain was sequenced for a study of post-analysis software for immune sequencing data. The germline gives CDR1 MNHEY, CDR2 SVGAGI. V dropped 7 bases and J dropped 6; count of bases not matched to a gene: 7. This CDR3 comprises 15 residues. Unique molecular identifiers were carried by the TCR beta cDNA libraries. One entry per CDR3 protein results from TCRdb running MiXCR on the PCR reads. The sample yields some 700,000 distinct CDR3 sequences, approximately 59% seen once. Whole-study results and caveats: Compared with controls, patients had more of five or six TRBV segments, including TRBV5-6, TRBV5-1 and TRBV20-1.

On this clonotype itself: Its target is unknown.

Sequenced sample: blood. The rearrangement links TRBV6-5 to TRBJ2-1, with 12 bases fitting TRBD2. This sequence was found in a girl aged 2-15 years with multiple sclerosis. In nucleotides, the CDR3 is TGTGCCAGCATCCGACTAGCGGGAGTATCCAATGAGCAGTTCTTC. Translated: CASIRLAGVSNEQFF.